This T cell receptor (beta chain) was found in a study of blood T cells in healthy people across ages. Every donor provided 7.5 to 10 milliliters of peripheral blood. Extractions gave at least 5 micrograms of total RNA per sample. V lost 8 bases, J lost 3 bases, and 13 bases lay in between. CDR3 length equals 13 residues. Germline CDR1 is SEHNR and CDR2 is FQNEAQ (reference sequence). A few counts support this clonotype. Being one base from a much bigger clone, this may be a read error. Primers used in a second PCR of about 7 to 12 cycles were a sample-barcoded 5' primer and a J-beta primer mix. From each sample, at least 2.5 million paired-end reads containing CDR3 were obtained. TCRdb re-derived calls from the 5' RACE reads in MiXCR, one entry per CDR3 protein. Among around 1,700,000 distinct CDR3 sequences listed, over 25% were seen once.

The sequenced sample consisted of blood. The V and J genes are TRBV7-9 and TRBJ2-5; possible D gene TRBD1, 6 bases. The sequence came from a woman in her twenties or thirties in good health. CDR3 region: CASVFRDKETQYF. The CDR3 nucleotides read TGTGCCAGCGTGTTCCGGGACAAAGAGACCCAGTACTTC.